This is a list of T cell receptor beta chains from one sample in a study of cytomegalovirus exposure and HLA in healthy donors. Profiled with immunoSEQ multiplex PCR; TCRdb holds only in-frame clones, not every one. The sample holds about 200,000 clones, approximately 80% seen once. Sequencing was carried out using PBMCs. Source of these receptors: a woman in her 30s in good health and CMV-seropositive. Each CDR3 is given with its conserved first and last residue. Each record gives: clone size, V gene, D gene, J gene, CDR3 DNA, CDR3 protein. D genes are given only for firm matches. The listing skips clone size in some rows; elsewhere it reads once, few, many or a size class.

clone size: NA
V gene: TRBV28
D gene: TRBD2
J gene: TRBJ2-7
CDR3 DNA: TGTGCCAGCAGTTTATTAGCGGGAGGGCCTCTCTACGAGCAGTACTTC
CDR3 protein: CASSLLAGGPLYEQYF

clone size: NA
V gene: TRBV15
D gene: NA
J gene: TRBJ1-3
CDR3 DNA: TGTGCCACCAGCAGAGAGGGGCGATACACCCGCTCTGGAAACACCATATATTTT
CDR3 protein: CATSREGRYTRSGNTIYF

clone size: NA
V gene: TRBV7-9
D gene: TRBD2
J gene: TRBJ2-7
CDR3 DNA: TGTGCCAGCAGCCGAGGGACTAGCGGGGCCTACGAGCAGTACTTC
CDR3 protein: CASSRGTSGAYEQYF

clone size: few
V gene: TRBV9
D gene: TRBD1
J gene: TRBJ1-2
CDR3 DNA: TGTGCCAGCAGCGGGGGACAGCCTAACTATGGCTACACCTTC
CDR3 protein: CASSGGQPNYGYTF

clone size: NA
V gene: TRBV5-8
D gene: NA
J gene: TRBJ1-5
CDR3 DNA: TGTGCCAGCAGCTTGGACGGTTATAGCAATCAGCCCCAGCATTTT
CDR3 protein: CASSLDGYSNQPQHF

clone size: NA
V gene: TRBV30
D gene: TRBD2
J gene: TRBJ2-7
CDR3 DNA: TGTGCCTGGAGTGGTCGTGGACTAGCGGGAGCGGGCGAGCAGTACTTC
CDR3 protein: CAWSGRGLAGAGEQYF

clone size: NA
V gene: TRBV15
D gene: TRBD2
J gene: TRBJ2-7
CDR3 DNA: TGTGCCACCAGCAGAGATAGGGCTAGCGGGACATACGAGCAGTACTTC
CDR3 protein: CATSRDRASGTYEQYF

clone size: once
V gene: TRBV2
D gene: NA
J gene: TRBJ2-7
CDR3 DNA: TGTGCCAGCACCCGAGGCTACGAGCAGTACTTC
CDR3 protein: CASTRGYEQYF

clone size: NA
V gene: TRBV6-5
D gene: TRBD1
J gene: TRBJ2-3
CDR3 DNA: TGTGCCAGCAGTTACAGGGACAGGGGTACAGATACGCAGTATTTT
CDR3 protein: CASSYRDRGTDTQYF

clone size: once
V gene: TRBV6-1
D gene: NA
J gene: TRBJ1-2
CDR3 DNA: TGTGCCAGCAGTGTGAACGTGGTTAACAGAGCCTATGGCTACACCTTC
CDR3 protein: CASSVNVVNRAYGYTF

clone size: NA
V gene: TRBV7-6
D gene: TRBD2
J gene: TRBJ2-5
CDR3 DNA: TGTGCCAGCAGCCCTAGCGGGCGAAGAGAGACCCAGTACTTC
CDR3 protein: CASSPSGRRETQYF

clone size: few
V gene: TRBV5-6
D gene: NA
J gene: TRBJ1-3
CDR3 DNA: TGTGCCAGCAGCTTTGAGATCTCTGGAAACACCATATATTTT
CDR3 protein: CASSFEISGNTIYF

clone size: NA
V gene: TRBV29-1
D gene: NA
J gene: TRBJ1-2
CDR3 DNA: TGCAGCGTTGTGGGCGTCAGTAGAATTGGTGGCTACACCTTC
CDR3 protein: CSVVGVSRIGGYTF

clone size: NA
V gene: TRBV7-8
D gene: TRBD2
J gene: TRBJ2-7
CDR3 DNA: TGTGCCAGCAGTATCGGGACTAGCGGGTCCTACGAGCAGTACTTC
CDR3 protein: CASSIGTSGSYEQYF

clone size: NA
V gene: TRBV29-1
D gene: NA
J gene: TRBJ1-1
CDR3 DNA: TGCAGCGTTGAAGCTTTAAAAGGGGCTGAAGCTTTCTTT
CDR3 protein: CSVEALKGAEAFF

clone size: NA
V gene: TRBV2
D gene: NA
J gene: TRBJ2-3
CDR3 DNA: TGTGCCAGCAGTGCAGGGAGGTCGTCACGAGATACGCAGTATTTT
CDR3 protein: CASSAGRSSRDTQYF

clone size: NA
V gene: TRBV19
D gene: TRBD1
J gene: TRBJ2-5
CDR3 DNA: TGTGCCAGTAGTGGACAGGTGGGCGTTTCGGGGACCCAGTACTTC
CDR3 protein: CASSGQVGVSGTQYF

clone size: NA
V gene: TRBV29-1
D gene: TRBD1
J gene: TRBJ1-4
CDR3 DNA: TGCAGCGTTGTTGGACAGGGGATCGAAAAACTGTTTTTT
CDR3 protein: CSVVGQGIEKLFF

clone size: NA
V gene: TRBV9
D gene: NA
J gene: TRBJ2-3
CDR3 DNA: TGTGCCAGCAGCGTAGAGGTGGACATAACAGATACGCAGTATTTT
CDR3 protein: CASSVEVDITDTQYF

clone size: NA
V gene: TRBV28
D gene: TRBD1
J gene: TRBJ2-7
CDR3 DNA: TGTGCCAGCAGTTTTCCCCAGGGGGCGTCCTACGAGCAGTACTTC
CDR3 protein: CASSFPQGASYEQYF

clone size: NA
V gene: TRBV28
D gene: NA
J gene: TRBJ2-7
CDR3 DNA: TGTGCCAGCAGTCGCGGGTACATGAGCGGGTTCCACGAGCAGTACTTC
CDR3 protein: CASSRGYMSGFHEQYF

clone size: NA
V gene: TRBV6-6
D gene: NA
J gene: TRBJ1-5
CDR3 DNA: TGTGCCAGCAGCCAAAGCGGGCCCCAGCATTTT
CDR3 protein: CASSQSGPQHF

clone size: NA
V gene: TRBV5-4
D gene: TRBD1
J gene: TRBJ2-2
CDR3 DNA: TGTGCCAGCAGCTTGGGGGACAGGGTAGCCGGGGAGCTGTTTTTT
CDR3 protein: CASSLGDRVAGELFF

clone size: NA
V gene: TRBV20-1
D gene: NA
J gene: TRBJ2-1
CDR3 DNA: TGCAGTGCTTTAGCGAATGAGCAGTTCTTC
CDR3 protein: CSALANEQFF

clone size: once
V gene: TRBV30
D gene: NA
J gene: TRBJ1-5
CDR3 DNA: TGTGCCTGGAGTCCCGGGCGGGACAATCAGCCCCAGCATTTT
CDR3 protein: CAWSPGRDNQPQHF

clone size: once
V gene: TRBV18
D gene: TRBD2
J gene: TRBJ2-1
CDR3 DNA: TGTGCCAGCTCACCAACGGGGGAGGGTTACAATGAGCAGTTCTTC
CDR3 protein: CASSPTGEGYNEQFF

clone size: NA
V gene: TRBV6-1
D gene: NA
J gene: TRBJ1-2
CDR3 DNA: TGTGCCAGCTCTAATAACTATGGCTACACCTTC
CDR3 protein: CASSNNYGYTF

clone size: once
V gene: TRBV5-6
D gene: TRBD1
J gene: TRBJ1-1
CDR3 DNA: TGTGCCAGCAGCGGGACAGACTACACTGAAGCTTTCTTT
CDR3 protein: CASSGTDYTEAFF

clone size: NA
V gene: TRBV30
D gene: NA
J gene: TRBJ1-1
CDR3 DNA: TGTGCCTGGAGTGGGTGGGCAGAAGCTTTCTTT
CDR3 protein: CAWSGWAEAFF

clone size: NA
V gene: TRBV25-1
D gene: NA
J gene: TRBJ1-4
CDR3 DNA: TGTGCCAGCAGTGAATCACGGGGCGGGGGAGCTACAGAAAAACTGTTTTTT
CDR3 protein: CASSESRGGGATEKLFF

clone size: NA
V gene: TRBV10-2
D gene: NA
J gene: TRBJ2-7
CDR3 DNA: TGCGCCAGCACCCCAGAGGAGGCTAGACACGAGCAGTACTTC
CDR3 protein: CASTPEEARHEQYF

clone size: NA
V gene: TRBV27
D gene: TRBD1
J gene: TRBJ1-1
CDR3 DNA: TGTGCCAGCAGTTCAACGGGACAGTTTAGTCGGACTGAAGCTTTCTTT
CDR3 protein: CASSSTGQFSRTEAFF

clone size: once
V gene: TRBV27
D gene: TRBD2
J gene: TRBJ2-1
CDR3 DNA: TGTGCCAGCAGTTTTATAGGCGGGAGGGTCCCACCTAATGAGCAGTTCTTC
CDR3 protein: CASSFIGGRVPPNEQFF

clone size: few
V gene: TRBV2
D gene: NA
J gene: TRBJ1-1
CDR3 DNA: TGTGCCAGCGAAGACACAATGAACACTGAAGCTTTCTTT
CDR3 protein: CASEDTMNTEAFF

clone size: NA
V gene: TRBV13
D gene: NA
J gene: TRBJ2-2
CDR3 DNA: TGTGCCAGCGCCGGGAACACCGGGGAGCTGTTTTTT
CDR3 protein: CASAGNTGELFF

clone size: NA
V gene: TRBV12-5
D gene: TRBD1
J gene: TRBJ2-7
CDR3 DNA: TGTGCTAGTGGTTTGTCTACAGGGGGACGCTACGAGCAGTACTTC
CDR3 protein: CASGLSTGGRYEQYF

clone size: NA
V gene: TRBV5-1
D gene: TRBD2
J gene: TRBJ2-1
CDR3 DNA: TGCGCCAGCGGCCTTTCGAAGACTAGCGGGCGTCCCCCTGAGCAGTTCTTC
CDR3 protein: CASGLSKTSGRPPEQFF

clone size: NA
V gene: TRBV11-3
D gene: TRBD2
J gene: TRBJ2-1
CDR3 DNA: TGTGCCAGCAGCTTAGATGGGACTTCTGGGAGGGTAGCCTACAATGAGCAGTTCTTC
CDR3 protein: CASSLDGTSGRVAYNEQFF

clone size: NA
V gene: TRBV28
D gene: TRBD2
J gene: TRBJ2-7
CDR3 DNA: TGTGCCAGCAGTCGATACCCTAACATAGCGGGAGGGCCTGGCGAGCAGTACTTC
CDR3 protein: CASSRYPNIAGGPGEQYF

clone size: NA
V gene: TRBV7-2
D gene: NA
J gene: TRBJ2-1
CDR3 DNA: TGTGCCAGCAGCTTAGAACGGGGGGCTAAGCAGTTCTTC
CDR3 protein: CASSLERGAKQFF

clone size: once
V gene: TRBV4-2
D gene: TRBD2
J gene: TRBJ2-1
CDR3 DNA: TGTGCCAGCAGCCAAGAATTTAACCTGGGACTAGCGGGAGGGCTGGATGAGCAGTTCTTC
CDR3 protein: CASSQEFNLGLAGGLDEQFF

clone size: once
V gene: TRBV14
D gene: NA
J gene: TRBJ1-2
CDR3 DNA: TGTGCCAGCAGTCCTCAACCGGGACAAAGAGGCTATGGCTACACCTTC
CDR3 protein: CASSPQPGQRGYGYTF

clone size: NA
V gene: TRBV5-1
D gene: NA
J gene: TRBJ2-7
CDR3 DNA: TGCGCCAGCAGCTTGCAGGGGAAGCCGGCCTACGAGCAGTACTTC
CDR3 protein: CASSLQGKPAYEQYF

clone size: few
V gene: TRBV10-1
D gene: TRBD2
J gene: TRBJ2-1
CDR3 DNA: TGCGCCAGCAGTGAGTCGGGACTAGCGGGTCTGCAGTTCTTC
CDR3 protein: CASSESGLAGLQFF

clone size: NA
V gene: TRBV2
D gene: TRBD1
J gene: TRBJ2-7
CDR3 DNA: TGTGCCAGCGGTCAGACAGGGGGTCAGGTCGAGCAGTACTTC
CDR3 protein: CASGQTGGQVEQYF

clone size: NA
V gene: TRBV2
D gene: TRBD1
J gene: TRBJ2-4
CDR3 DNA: TGTGCCAGCAGTGAAGCGAGGGCGACAGGGGGCAACATTCAGTACTTC
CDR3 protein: CASSEARATGGNIQYF

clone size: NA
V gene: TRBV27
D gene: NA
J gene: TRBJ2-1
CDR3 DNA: TGTGCCAGCAGCCAGTACAATGAGCAGTTCTTC
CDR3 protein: CASSQYNEQFF

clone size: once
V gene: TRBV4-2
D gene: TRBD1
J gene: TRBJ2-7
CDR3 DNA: TGTGCCAGCAGCCAAGGGACAGGGGTAGGGGAGCAGTACTTC
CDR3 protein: CASSQGTGVGEQYF

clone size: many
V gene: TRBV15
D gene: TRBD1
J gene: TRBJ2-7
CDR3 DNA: TGTGCCACCAGCAGAGGGACAGGGGGCAACGAGCAGTACTTC
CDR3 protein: CATSRGTGGNEQYF

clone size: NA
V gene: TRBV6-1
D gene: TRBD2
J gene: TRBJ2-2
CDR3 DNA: TGTGCCAGCAGTGAGGTGGTAGCGGGAGGAATTGGGATCGGGGAGCTGTTTTTT
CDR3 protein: CASSEVVAGGIGIGELFF

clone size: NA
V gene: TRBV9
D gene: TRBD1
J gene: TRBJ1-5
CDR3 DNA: TGTGCCAGCAGCCTTGATGGGACAGCTAATCAGCCCCAGCATTTT
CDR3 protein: CASSLDGTANQPQHF

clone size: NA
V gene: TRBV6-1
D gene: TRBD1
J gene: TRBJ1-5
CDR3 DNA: TGTGCCAGCAGTACCGGGACAGCTTATCAGCCCCAGCATTTT
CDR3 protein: CASSTGTAYQPQHF

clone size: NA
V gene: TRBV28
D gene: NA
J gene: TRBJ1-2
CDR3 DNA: TGTGCACATATGACGGGGGTCTATGGCTACACCTTC
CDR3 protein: CAHMTGVYGYTF